What follows describes a single T cell receptor (beta chain). This entry comes from a study of T cell changes during pregnancy in multiple sclerosis. Profiled with immunoSEQ multiplex PCR; TCRdb holds only in-frame clones, not every one. The table shows about 44,000 clones, with roughly 90% occurring only once. The CDR3 covers 15 residues. Trimming pared 0 bases from V and 0 bases from J, leaving 7 bases between. CDR1 is MNHEY and CDR2 is SVGAGI in the germline V gene. This clonotype originated in a female donor with multiple sclerosis, enrolled in a pregnancy study. This sample comprised CD4+ T cells from peripheral blood mononuclear cells, obtained in the first trimester of pregnancy. The V gene is TRBV6-5, the J gene TRBJ2-3; TRBD2 is a possible D gene (6 bases). CDR3 DNA sequence: TGTGCCAGCAGTTACTCGGGGGGAAGCACAGATACGCAGTATTTT. It specifies CASSYSGGSTDTQYF.